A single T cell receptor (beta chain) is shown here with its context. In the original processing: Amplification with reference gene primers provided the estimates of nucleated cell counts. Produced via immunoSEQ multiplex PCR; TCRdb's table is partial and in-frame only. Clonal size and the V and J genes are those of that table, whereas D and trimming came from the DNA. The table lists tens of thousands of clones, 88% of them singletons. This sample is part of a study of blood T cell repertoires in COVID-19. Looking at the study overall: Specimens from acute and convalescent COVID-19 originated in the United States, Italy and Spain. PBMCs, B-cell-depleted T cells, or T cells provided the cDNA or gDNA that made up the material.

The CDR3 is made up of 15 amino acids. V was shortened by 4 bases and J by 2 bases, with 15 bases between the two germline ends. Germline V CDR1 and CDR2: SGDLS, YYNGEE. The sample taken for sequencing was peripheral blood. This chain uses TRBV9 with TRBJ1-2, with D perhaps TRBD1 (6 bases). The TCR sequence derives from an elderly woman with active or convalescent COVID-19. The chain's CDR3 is CASSPQGRGNYGYTF. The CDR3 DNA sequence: TGTGCCAGCAGCCCCCAGGGGCGGGGGAACTATGGCTACACCTTC.